This TCR beta chain was captured by sequencing in a study of T cell repertoires in cytomegalovirus infection (dated by TCRdb to about 2019). In terms of the full investigation: Recently identified HLA-C-restricted CMV epitopes, whose presentation resists viral immunomodulation, were targeted by peptide stimulations together with well-studied HLA-B-restricted epitopes. Donor HLA type was relevant to the analysis, as public TCR beta signatures indicated carriage of CMV infection together with the matching HLA type.

Overall results and qualifications from the work: The ex vivo response was dominated by HLA-C-restricted CMV-specific TCR beta clonotypes, which also provided the single most frequent clonotype in two of eight donors. In both this cohort and an independent roughly 400-donor cohort, the cumulative frequency of public TCR beta family members distinguished carriers of CMV infection plus the relevant HLA type.

Concerning this clonotype itself: The antigen it recognizes is unknown. No base-level quality is on record; no much larger clone is a single base apart.

The germline V gene gives CDR1 as MNHEY and CDR2 as SVGAGI. Compared with germline, V lacks 6 bases and J lacks 3 bases; bases without a gene match: 9. Including the terminal cysteine and phenylalanine, the CDR3 comprises 15 residues. Only CDR3 DNA is held: 45 bases, read in frame from base 1. In light of the paper, this sample's treatment or condition label describes: in vitro stimulation with specific CMV peptide epitopes to enrich CMV-specific T cells. The sequencer was an Illumina HiSeq 1500. Through fastp at Q25 and MiXCR, TCRdb rebuilt clones from the public reads, retaining in-frame beta chains. Each entry is one CDR3 protein sequence, shown with its most common DNA and genes. This sample holds around 500,000 distinct CDR3 sequences; about 42% were observed only once. The ten most abundant clones make up about 45% of the sample.

In this chain, TRBV6-5 is recombined with TRBJ2-7; TRBD1 agrees with 9 junctional bases. The material sequenced was cultured PBMCs, taken from culture after CMV antigen stimulation. The TCR was taken from a human donor in good health (CMV status not recorded). Some clones in this sample may be carry-over from other donors' samples. The CDR3 reads as follows: CASSLSGTGIYEQYF. The nucleotide sequence reads as follows: TGTGCCAGCAGCCTTTCCGGGACAGGGATCTACGAGCAGTACTTC.